Given below is one TCR beta chain in context. Antigen unknown. The data were taken from a study of vaccination effects on CD4 cells after COVID-19. Sequenced by immunoSEQ multiplex PCR; TCRdb stores in-frame clones only, minus some. The sample records under 80,000 clones, around 79% being singletons. ViraFEST assay sequencing came after antigen-specific CD4+ T cells were expanded with viral peptide pools. CD4+ T cell isolation took place after less than 13 days of culture. Each vaccine recipient was nucleocapsid antibody negative and had no prior SARS-CoV-2 infection. Germline lookup yields CDR1 GTSNPN and CDR2 SVGIG (reference sequence). The CDR3 totals 15 residues. Trimming removed 7 bases from V and 5 bases from J, with 23 bases in between.

The receptor's source is a human donor who received a COVID-19 vaccine. This sample comprised CD4+ T cells from PBMCs cultured with SARS-CoV-2 spike peptides, obtained before COVID-19 vaccination. The chain employs TRBV30 and TRBJ1-1; D may be TRBD1 (5 bases). CDR3 DNA: TGTGCCTATTTACCGGGACCCATGAGGGGTACTGAAGCTTTCTTT. This encodes CAYLPGPMRGTEAFF.